Each of the 16 T cell receptor beta chains below was sequenced from the same sample in a study of OX40 agonist ivuxolimab in advanced cancers. The protocol was immunoSEQ multiplex PCR, while the TCRdb copy is restricted to in-frame clones and leaves out a portion. The data show 60,000 to 90,000 clones, about nine tenths seen once. The sample here was CD4+ or CD8+ T cells sorted from blood, taken in a trial of the OX40 agonist ivuxolimab. The receptors originated from an adult with an advanced solid tumor such as melanoma, head and neck, liver or kidney cancer.

This chain connects TRBV30 to TRBJ2-7; D not certain. Trimming left V 0 bases short and J 2 bases short, with 8 bases between. There are 13 residues in the CDR3. The germline V gene has CDR1 GTSNPN and CDR2 SVGIG (reference sequence). Written as DNA, the CDR3 is TGTGCCTGGAGTGTCAAGGCAACCTACGAGCAGTACTTC. Its protein is CAWSVKATYEQYF. The complete variable domain, with remaining parts taken from reference TRBV30 and TRBJ2-7, reads SQTIHQWPATLVQPVGSPLSLECTVEGTSNPNLYWYRQAAGRGLQLLFYSVGIGQISSEVPQNLSASRPQDRQFILSSKKLLLSDSGFYLCAWSVKATYEQYFGPGTRLTVT.

The chain joins TRBV9 to TRBJ2-2; D possibly corresponds to TRBD2 (5 bases). Looked up from germline, CDR1 is SGDLS and CDR2 is YYNGEE. The V gene lost 1 base and the J gene lost 0 bases, with 7 bases spanning the gap. The CDR3 totals 15 residues. The CDR3 spells CASSVSGANTGELFF. As DNA, the CDR3 is TGTGCCAGCAGCGTAAGCGGTGCGAACACCGGGGAGCTGTTTTTT.

The genes are TRBV5-4 and TRBJ2-1; 10 bases are a match to TRBD2. CDR1 and CDR2 from the germline V gene are SGHNT and YYREEE (reference sequence). V trimming: 4 bases; J trimming: 0 bases; junction bases outside the gene matches: 10. CDR3 length: 18 residues. DNA of the CDR3: TGTGCCAGCAGCGGGGGAACTAGCGGGGAGAGCTCCTACAATGAGCAGTTCTTC. It encodes CASSGGTSGESSYNEQFF.

V and J are TRBV2 and TRBJ1-4, with 9 bases identical to TRBD1. CDR3 length: 15 residues. The junction had 10 bases not matched to a gene; V was cut back by 7 bases and J by 7 bases. From germline, CDR1 is SNHLY and CDR2 FYNNEI. CDR3 sequence: CASTGQGTGSEKLFF. The DNA for the CDR3 is TGTGCCAGCACCGGGCAAGGGACAGGGAGTGAAAAACTGTTTTTT.

This chain links TRBV6-6 with TRBJ1-2; D is unclear. CDR1 is MNHNY and CDR2 is SVGAGI in the germline V gene (reference sequence). Trimming took off 2 bases at V and 6 bases at J, with 10 bases between the two ends. The CDR3 consists of 13 residues. CDR3 nucleotide sequence: TGTGCCAGCAGTTACGAACAGACCAATGGCTACACCTTC. Its protein product is CASSYEQTNGYTF.

The rearrangement uses TRBV19 and TRBJ1-2; 7 bases map to TRBD1. This CDR3 spans 15 amino acids. V lost 5 bases and J lost 7; bases outside the gene matches: 13. Per germline, CDR1 LNHDA and CDR2 SQIVND (reference sequence). The chain's CDR3 is CASSPGGLTGTGYTF. CDR3 bases: TGTGCCAGTAGTCCAGGGGGGCTGACAGGGACTGGCTACACCTTC.

The chain uses TRBV30 and TRBJ2-1; 11 bases match TRBD2. Per germline, CDR1 GTSNPN and CDR2 SVGIG (reference sequence). J gave up 5 bases and V 3 bases, and 9 bases lay outside the gene matches. This CDR3 spans 16 amino acids. This chain's CDR3 is CAWRRVSGLADNEQFF. In nucleotides, the CDR3 is TGTGCCTGGAGGAGGGTTTCGGGACTAGCGGACAATGAGCAGTTCTTC.

This sequence joins TRBV5-1 and TRBJ2-1; 7 bases fit TRBD2. After removal of 0 bases from V and 6 bases from J, the junction contained 0 bases not matched to a gene. Germline V CDR1 and CDR2: SGHRS, YFSETQ. The CDR3 is 13 amino acids. The CDR3 region has the DNA TGCGCCAGCAGCTTGGGGACTAGCAATGAGCAGTTCTTC. Translating it yields CASSLGTSNEQFF.

The gene calls are TRBV7-3 and TRBJ1-5; 10 bases are shared with TRBD1. Unmatched junction bases numbered 0, after V lost 4 bases and J lost 6 bases. The CDR3 is 13 amino acids. CDR1 is SGHTA, CDR2 FQGTGA, per germline. The CDR3 nucleotides are TGTGCCAGCAGCTGGGACAGGGGTCAGCCCCAGCATTTT. The encoded protein is CASSWDRGQPQHF.

The CDR3 loop reads CASSLFQGINEKLFF. The CDR3 region has the DNA TGTGCCAGCAGCTTATTCCAGGGCATTAATGAAAAACTGTTTTTT. This rearrangement joins TRBV7-2 to TRBJ1-4; D perhaps matches TRBD1 (5 bases). CDR1 SGHTA and CDR2 FQGNSA come from the germline V gene. This CDR3 is built from 15 residues. V was clipped by 2 bases and J by 4 bases, with 11 bases between them.

This chain links TRBV20-1 with TRBJ2-3; 8 bases are shared with TRBD1. The J segment lost 5 bases and the V segment lost 5 bases, leaving 0 bases of the junction unmatched. Germline CDR1 DFQATT, CDR2 SNEGSKA (reference sequence). The CDR3 has 11 residues. CDR3 nucleotide sequence: TGCAGTGCTGGGACAGGAGATACGCAGTATTTT. This translates into CSAGTGDTQYF.

J is TRBJ2-7 and V is TRBV6-4, with 11 bases lining up with TRBD2. Germline V gene sequence: CDR1 MRHNA, CDR2 SNTAGT. There are 16 residues in the CDR3. V was pared by 3 bases and J by 5 bases, with 9 bases of the junction left unmatched. CDR3 sequence reads: CASSEASTSGKHEQYF. The CDR3 DNA sequence: TGTGCCAGCAGTGAGGCGTCGACTAGCGGGAAGCACGAGCAGTACTTC.

This chain joins TRBV19 and TRBJ1-6, with 7 nucleotides matching TRBD1. V lost 10 bases, J lost 10 bases, and 13 bases stayed unmatched. CDR3 length equals 14 residues. From germline, CDR1 is LNHDA and CDR2 SQIVND (reference sequence). CDR3 amino acids: CATRGEGAGSPLHF. The CDR3 coding sequence is TGTGCCACCCGAGGGGAGGGGGCCGGGTCACCCCTCCACTTT.

J is TRBJ1-3 and V is TRBV6-1; no clear D. Germline lookup yields CDR1 MNHNS and CDR2 SASEGT. The V and J ends lost 3 bases and 7 bases respectively, with 16 bases between them. The CDR3 extends over 15 amino acids. The CDR3 protein is CASSDSISARNTIYF. CDR3 bases: TGTGCCAGCAGTGATAGCATCTCGGCCCGCAACACCATATATTTT.

This clone was detected once. This rearrangement joins TRBV2 to TRBJ2-5, with D maybe TRBD1 (6 bases). This CDR3 has 14 residues. V shed 5 bases and J shed 5 bases, with 15 bases lying between them. The germline gives CDR1 SNHLY, CDR2 FYNNEI. The CDR3 DNA reads as TGTGCCAGCAGTCTGGACAGAGCCCCGGAGACCCAGTACTTC. Its translation: CASSLDRAPETQYF.

The chain carries TRBV2 and TRBJ2-6; TRBD2 is a possible D gene (5 bases). CDR1 and CDR2 (germline): SNHLY, FYNNEI. CDR3 length: 16 amino acids. The germline V and J ends were trimmed by 10 bases and 0 bases, with 16 bases remaining between them. The CDR3 nucleotides read TGTGCCACCTCCCAGAGAGGGAACTCTGGGGCCAACGTCCTGACTTTC. Its protein is CATSQRGNSGANVLTF.